Presented here are 20 T cell receptor beta chains from one specimen sequenced in a study of OX40 agonist ivuxolimab in advanced cancers. Here immunoSEQ multiplex PCR was the method, and the copy in TCRdb shows in-frame clones only, minus some. The table includes roughly 6,700 clones, about 71% detected once. Sequencing was performed on CD4+ or CD8+ T cells sorted from blood, taken in a trial of the OX40 agonist ivuxolimab. All receptors come from an adult with an advanced solid tumor such as melanoma, head and neck, liver or kidney cancer.

This clone appeared once. This rearrangement joins TRBV7-9 to TRBJ2-1; TRBD2 matches 8 bases. From germline, CDR1 is SEHNR and CDR2 FQNEAQ (reference sequence). This CDR3 has 15 residues. The V gene end was trimmed by 1 base and the J gene end by 8 bases; junction bases not matched to a gene: 7. Written as DNA, the CDR3 is TGTGCCAGCAGCTTAGGTGCGGGGGGTCTGGATGAGCAGTTCTTC. This sequence encodes CASSLGAGGLDEQFF.

V is TRBV19 and J is TRBJ2-6; 9 nucleotides line up with TRBD1. CDR1 LNHDA and CDR2 SQIVND come from the germline V gene (reference sequence). V gave up 6 bases and J gave up 0 bases; unmatched junction bases: 9. The CDR3 totals 18 residues. Written as DNA, the CDR3 is TGTGCCAGTAGCCCAACAGGGGGCCTTATCTCTGGGGCCAACGTCCTGACTTTC. Amino acid sequence: CASSPTGGLISGANVLTF. Full variable domain (rest looked up from reference TRBV19 and TRBJ2-6): DGGITQSPKYLFRKEGQNVTLSCEQNLNHDAMYWYRQDPGQGLRLIYYSQIVNDFQKGDIAEGYSVSREKKESFPLTVTSAQKNPTAFYLCASSPTGGLISGANVLTFGAGSRLTVL.

CDR3: CASRDDYEQYF. The CDR3 nucleotides read TGTGCCAGCAGGGACGACTACGAGCAGTACTTC. The gene calls are TRBV6-5 and TRBJ2-7; D is unresolved. The V gene's germline CDR1 is MNHEY and CDR2 SVGAGI. The germline V and J ends were trimmed by 6 bases and 3 bases, with 6 bases remaining between them. The CDR3 covers 11 residues.

This rearrangement joins TRBV9 to TRBJ1-3; 9 bases agree with TRBD1. This CDR3 contains 16 residues. Germline V lookup: CDR1 SGDLS, CDR2 YYNGEE. The V segment lost 0 bases and the J segment 6 bases; nucleotides outside the gene matches: 7. The CDR3 DNA follows: TGTGCCAGCAGCGTAGCCACCGGGACAGGGACAAACACCATATATTTT. Amino acid sequence: CASSVATGTGTNTIYF.

This chain uses TRBV2 with TRBJ2-2; possible D gene TRBD1, 6 bases. There are 15 residues in the CDR3. CDR1 SNHLY and CDR2 FYNNEI come from the germline V gene. Trimming removed 6 bases from V and 2 bases from J, with 13 bases in between. The CDR3, as DNA: TGTGCCAGCAGCCCTGACAGGTTTAACACCGGGGAGCTGTTTTTT. This sequence encodes CASSPDRFNTGELFF.

V is TRBV6-1 and J is TRBJ2-7, with TRBD1 as a possible D gene (6 bases). V was clipped by 7 bases and J by 6 bases, with 16 bases between them. The CDR3 is 13 amino acids. In germline, CDR1 is MNHNS, CDR2 SASEGT. The CDR3 nucleotides read TGTGCCAGCATTGGGACATCTCTGGGCGAGCAGTACTTC. Translation: CASIGTSLGEQYF.

This clone showed up just once. The V gene is TRBV7-3, the J gene TRBJ2-1, with D possibly TRBD1 on 7 matching bases. Germline V gives CDR1 SGHTA, CDR2 FQGTGA. Between the trimmed V and J ends, which lost 2 bases and 8 bases, there was a span of 10 bases. CDR3 length: 13 residues. As DNA, the CDR3 is TGTGCCAGCAGCTTAGCGGGACAGTATGAGCAGTTCTTC. Its protein is CASSLAGQYEQFF.

This rearrangement joins TRBV5-1 to TRBJ2-3, with unresolved D. Germline CDR1 and CDR2: SGHRS and YFSETQ. The V gene lost 9 bases and the J gene lost 5 bases, with 16 bases spanning the gap. This CDR3 has 13 amino acids. CDR3 DNA: TGCGCCACCCGTGGGGATTTGGTAGATACGCAGTATTTT. It specifies CATRGDLVDTQYF.

The genes are TRBV10-3 and TRBJ1-1; TRBD1 aligns across 9 bases. Germline values: CDR1 ENHRY, CDR2 SYGVKD. The CDR3 extends over 12 amino acids. V trimming: 10 bases; J trimming: 6 bases; junction bases outside the gene matches: 6. The CDR3 is CASGQGRSEAFF. The CDR3 DNA follows: TGTGCCAGCGGACAGGGGAGGTCTGAAGCTTTCTTT.

The chain joins TRBV19 to TRBJ2-3; D assignment may be TRBD1 or TRBD2 (5 bases each). Germline CDR1 is LNHDA and CDR2 is SQIVND (reference sequence). V was cut by 7 bases and J by 2 bases, with 16 bases left in between. The CDR3 loop spans 15 amino acids. The CDR3: CASTMGQRFTDTQYF. CDR3 nucleotide sequence: TGTGCCAGTACCATGGGGCAGCGGTTCACAGATACGCAGTATTTT.

The chain carries TRBV4-1 and TRBJ1-1; D gene unclear. Between the trimmed V and J ends, which lost 3 bases and 1 base, there was a span of 6 bases. CDR3 length: 13 amino acids. The germline V gene has CDR1 MGHRA and CDR2 YSYEKL. CDR3 in DNA: TGCGCCAGCAGCCAGGGAGGGAACACTGAAGCTTTCTTT. Amino acids: CASSQGGNTEAFF.

This clone was detected only a few times. The CDR3 DNA reads as TGTGCCAGCAGCTCTTTTGGGACTGAAGCTTTCTTT. Translated: CASSSFGTEAFF. The chain employs TRBV11-3 and TRBJ1-1; unclear D gene. Trimming cost V 4 bases and J 5 bases, with 8 bases left between them. The CDR3 runs 12 residues. Germline CDR1 reads SGHNT; CDR2 reads YENEEA.

CDR3 sequence: CASSFGQGAGELFF. The CDR3 DNA reads TGTGCCAGCAGCTTCGGACAGGGTGCAGGGGAGCTGTTTTTT. The gene calls are TRBV7-6 and TRBJ2-2; 8 bases align to TRBD1. The CDR3 is 14 amino acids. CDR1 is SGHVS, CDR2 FNYEAQ, per germline. V was pared by 3 bases and J by 8 bases, with 5 bases of the junction left unmatched.

This chain links TRBV27 with TRBJ1-5; TRBD1 is a possible D gene (5 bases). Germline values: CDR1 MNHEY, CDR2 SMNVEV (reference sequence). V dropped 2 bases and J dropped 1 base, with 9 bases sitting between them. There are 15 residues in the CDR3. The CDR3 DNA reads as TGTGCCAGCAGTTTAAGGGGTATGAGCAATCAGCCCCAGCATTTT. Protein sequence: CASSLRGMSNQPQHF.

The DNA of the CDR3 is TGTGCCAGCAGCTTAGTTAGCGGGAACACCGGGGAGCTGTTTTTT. It yields the protein CASSLVSGNTGELFF. This chain connects TRBV7-9 to TRBJ2-2; tentatively, D is TRBD2 (6 bases). The CDR3 spans 15 residues. Germline CDR1 SEHNR, CDR2 FQNEAQ (reference sequence). V was cut by 1 base and J by 1 base, with 7 bases left in between.

A single count supports this clone. The chain links TRBV27 to TRBJ2-1; 7 positions agree with TRBD2. The CDR3 totals 15 residues. Losses at the gene ends were 6 bases for V and 4 bases for J; bases not matched to a gene: 9. Germline loops: CDR1 MNHEY, CDR2 SMNVEV (reference sequence). DNA of the CDR3: TGTGCCAGCAGCCCTCCGGGACTATCATACAATGAGCAGTTCTTC. As protein: CASSPPGLSYNEQFF.

The chain combines TRBV6-1 with TRBJ2-1; D might be TRBD2 (5 bases). This CDR3 contains 13 residues. Germline V gene data show CDR1 as MNHNS and CDR2 as SASEGT. The ends were cut back, 7 bases at V and 3 bases at J, with 10 bases in the middle. The CDR3 bases are TGTGCCAGCATGGAAGGGAGCTACAATGAGCAGTTCTTC. Residues: CASMEGSYNEQFF.

The chain uses TRBV21-1 and TRBJ2-7. TRBV21-1 is a documented pseudogene. This CDR3 is built from 13 residues. CDR3: CASSNSTVYEQYF. The CDR3 region has the DNA TGTGCCAGCAGCAACTCGACGGTCTACGAGCAGTACTTC.

The rearrangement joins TRBV30 to TRBJ1-2; no clear D gene. V gave up 4 bases and J gave up 6 bases, with 12 bases separating them. The CDR3 has 12 residues. Germline CDR1 and CDR2: GTSNPN and SVGIG (reference sequence). This chain's CDR3 is CAWTPLRHGYTF. As DNA, the CDR3 is TGTGCCTGGACCCCCCTCAGGCATGGCTACACCTTC.

The chain combines TRBV30 with TRBJ2-7, with 8 positions matching TRBD1. The CDR3 is made up of 13 amino acids. The germline gives CDR1 GTSNPN, CDR2 SVGIG (reference sequence). The V gene end was trimmed by 4 bases and the J gene end by 7 bases; junction bases not matched to a gene: 9. The CDR3 loop reads CAWTNGQGGEQYF. The CDR3, as DNA: TGTGCCTGGACCAACGGACAGGGCGGGGAGCAGTACTTC.